These 10 T cell receptor beta chains came from one sample sequenced in a study of human T cells and chemical hapten exposure. This sample's time point: patch test 1, 2 weeks after DPC sensitization. Documented treatment: therapeutic diphenylcyclopropenone sensitization with weekly scalp DPC. One entry per CDR3 protein results from TCRdb running MiXCR on the RACE reads. This repertoire shows tens of thousands of distinct CDR3 sequences, around a tenth found once; its top ten account for roughly 4%. The sample was whole blood, taken in connection with sensitization to the hapten diphenylcyclopropenone (DPC). These receptors all stem from a woman aged 50 to 60 with alopecia areata. Some clones in this sample may be carry-over from other donors' samples.

This clonotype was seen repeatedly, ten times or more. V usage is TRBV20-1 and J usage is TRBJ1-6; a possible D gene is TRBD1 (6 bases). The CDR3 length is 13 residues. The ends were cut back, 5 bases at V and 9 bases at J, with 14 bases in the middle. The germline V gene has CDR1 DFQATT and CDR2 SNEGSKA (reference sequence). In DNA, the CDR3 is TGCAGTGCTTGGGCTCAGGGGAGTTCACCCCTCCACTTT. It codes for CSAWAQGSSPLHF.

A note on this clonotype: A much larger clone lies a single base off, so this may be a read error. J is TRBJ2-1 and V is TRBV6-2 or TRBV6-3, with TRBD2 matching 9 bases. Germline CDR1 reads MNHEY; CDR2 reads SVGEGT. The CDR3 contains 15 residues. The CDR3 spells CASRPSGASYDEQFF. In DNA, the CDR3 is TGTGCCAGCAGACCTAGCGGGGCCTCCTACGATGAGCAGTTCTTC.

The genes are TRBV10-3 and TRBJ2-7, with 7 bases identical to TRBD1. CDR1 and CDR2 (germline): ENHRY, SYGVKD. The CDR3 is made up of 13 amino acids. After removal of 10 bases from V and 5 bases from J, the junction contained 11 bases not matched to a gene. CDR3 coding DNA: TGTGCCACCGGGGCCGGGACAGCTCACGAGCAGTACTTC. It codes for CATGAGTAHEQYF.

The chain combines TRBV6-6 with TRBJ2-1, with a possible D match to TRBD2 (5 bases). The V end lost 5 bases, the J end lost 5 bases, and 13 bases lay between the germline ends. This CDR3 has 14 amino acids. The germline V gene encodes CDR1 MNHNY and CDR2 SVGAGI (reference sequence). The CDR3 region is CASSPLRDHNEQFF. As DNA, the CDR3 is TGTGCCAGCAGTCCTCTCCGGGATCACAATGAGCAGTTCTTC.

The rearrangement joins TRBV28 to TRBJ2-7, with D maybe TRBD1 (5 bases). This CDR3 comprises 15 residues. V dropped 3 bases and J dropped 1 base, with 13 bases sitting between them. Germline V gene sequence: CDR1 MDHEN, CDR2 SYDVKM. CDR3 in DNA: TGTGCCAGCAGTTTTTGGACATTTGGATCCTACGAGCAGTACTTC. Protein product: CASSFWTFGSYEQYF.

This clonotype was detected a few times. This rearrangement joins TRBV11-2 to TRBJ2-2; D perhaps matches TRBD2 (5 bases). Trimming removed 4 bases at V and 4 bases at J, with 19 bases between. Per the germline V gene, CDR1 is SGHAT and CDR2 is FQNNGV. The CDR3 spans 17 residues. The CDR3 DNA sequence: TGTGCCAGCAGCTCGGGGTCTGGACTTCCCCTCACCGGGGAGCTGTTTTTT. This sequence encodes CASSSGSGLPLTGELFF. Drawing the rest from reference TRBV11-2 and TRBJ2-2, the complete variable domain is EAGVAQSPRYKIIEKRQSVAFWCNPISGHATLYWYQQILGQGPKLLIQFQNNGVVDDSQLPKDRFSAERLKGVDSTLKIQPAKLEDSAVYLCASSSGSGLPLTGELFFGEGSRLTVL.

The chain joins TRBV24-1 to TRBJ1-2; a weak D match, TRBD1 (5 bases). This CDR3 is 15 amino acids long. The germline V gene has CDR1 KGHDR and CDR2 SFDVKD. V was pared by 7 bases and J by 4 bases, with 18 bases between. The CDR3, as DNA: TGTGCCACCAGCGTATTTAGGGGAAATGGCTATGGCTACACCTTC. It translates to CATSVFRGNGYGYTF.

The chain recombines TRBV4-2 with TRBJ2-2, with D unclear. CDR1 is LGHNA and CDR2 is YNFKEQ in the germline V gene. The CDR3 totals 12 residues. Trimming left V 1 base short and J 7 bases short, with 4 bases between. The CDR3 DNA reads TGTGCCAGCAGCCAAGTGGTCGGGGAGCTGTTTTTT. As protein: CASSQVVGELFF.

This clonotype was counted at least ten times. V and J are TRBV7-3 and TRBJ1-1, with 7 positions matching TRBD1. With V trimmed by 2 bases and J by 5 bases, 5 bases remained unmatched. The CDR3 has 14 amino acids. Germline V gives CDR1 SGHTA, CDR2 FQGTGA. The CDR3: CASSLAGQNTEAFF. DNA of the CDR3: TGTGCCAGCAGCTTAGCGGGACAGAATACTGAAGCTTTCTTT.

This clonotype was seen a handful of times. The chain recombines TRBV7-2 with TRBJ2-1; 8 positions match TRBD1. The J segment lost 1 base and the V segment lost 8 bases, leaving 7 bases of the junction unmatched. Germline lookup yields CDR1 SGHTA and CDR2 FQGNSA. The CDR3 spans 15 residues. The CDR3 is CASESDRASYNEQFF. CDR3 coding DNA: TGTGCCAGCGAGTCGGACAGGGCTTCCTACAATGAGCAGTTCTTC. The full variable domain, in which reference TRBV7-2 and TRBJ2-1 provide the parts outside the CDR3, is GAGVSQSPSNKVTEKGKDVELRCDPISGHTALYWYRQSLGQGLEFLIYFQGNSAPDKSGLPSDRFSAERTGGSVSTLTIQRTQQEDSAVYLCASESDRASYNEQFFGPGTRLTVL.